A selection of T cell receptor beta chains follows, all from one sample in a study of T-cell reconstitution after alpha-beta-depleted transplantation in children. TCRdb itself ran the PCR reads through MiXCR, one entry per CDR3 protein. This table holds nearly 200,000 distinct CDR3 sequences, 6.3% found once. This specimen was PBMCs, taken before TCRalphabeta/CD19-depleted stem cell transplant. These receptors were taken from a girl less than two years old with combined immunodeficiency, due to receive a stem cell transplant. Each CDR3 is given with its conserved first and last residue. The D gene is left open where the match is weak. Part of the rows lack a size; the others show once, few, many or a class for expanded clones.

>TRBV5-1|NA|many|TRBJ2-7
CASSPLEGIRTYEQYF
TGCGCCAGCAGTCCCTTGGAAGGGATAAGAACCTACGAGCAGTACTTC
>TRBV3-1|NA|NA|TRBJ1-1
CASSLQGRKDTEAFF
TGTGCCAGCAGCCTCCAGGGAAGGAAGGACACTGAAGCTTTCTTT
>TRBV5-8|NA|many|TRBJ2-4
CASSLRGDIQYF
TGTGCCAGCAGCTTGCGAGGAGACATTCAGTACTTC
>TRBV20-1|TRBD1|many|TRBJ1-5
CSANRFVGTGNSNQPQHF
TGCAGTGCTAATCGTTTTGTCGGGACAGGGAATAGCAATCAGCCCCAGCATTTT
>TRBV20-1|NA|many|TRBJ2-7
CSVWDSGSSYEQYF
TGCAGTGTCTGGGATAGCGGAAGCTCCTACGAGCAGTACTTC
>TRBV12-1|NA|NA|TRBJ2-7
CASSPGRVEPYEQYF
TGTGCCAGCAGCCCCGGGAGGGTTGAGCCCTACGAGCAGTACTTC
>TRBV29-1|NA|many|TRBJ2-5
CSVETNQQETQYF
TGCAGCGTTGAAACGAATCAGCAAGAGACCCAGTACTTC
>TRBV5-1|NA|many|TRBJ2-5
CASSLRPRGSETQYF
TGCGCCAGCAGCTTACGTCCGAGGGGATCAGAGACCCAGTACTTC
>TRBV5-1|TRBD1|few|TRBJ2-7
CASSPDRGQGEQYF
TGCGCCAGCAGCCCGGACAGGGGGCAGGGGGAGCAGTACTTC
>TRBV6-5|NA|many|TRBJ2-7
CASSYSGGSYEQYF
TGTGCCAGCAGTTACTCGGGCGGATCCTACGAGCAGTACTTC